One and the same sample provided the 23 T cell receptor beta chains below, sequenced in a study of OX40 agonist ivuxolimab in advanced cancers. Assay: immunoSEQ multiplex PCR; the TCRdb copy retains only in-frame clones and omits some. The sample lists 66,000 or so clones; less than 85% were seen once. Source: CD4+ or CD8+ T cells sorted from blood, taken in a trial of the OX40 agonist ivuxolimab. The receptors originated from an adult with an advanced solid tumor such as melanoma, head and neck, liver or kidney cancer.

The chain has TRBV7-8 and TRBJ1-5, with 9 bases that match TRBD1. The CDR3 runs 17 residues. J gave up 0 bases and V 4 bases, and 7 bases lay outside the gene matches. The germline CDR1 and CDR2 sequences are SGHVS and FQNEAQ. The CDR3 loop is CASSYGTGLYSNQPQHF. The CDR3 DNA reads as TGTGCCAGCAGCTACGGGACAGGGCTCTATAGCAATCAGCCCCAGCATTTT.

The J gene is TRBJ2-5, the V gene TRBV7-6; D ambiguous. Germline V gives CDR1 SGHVS, CDR2 FNYEAQ. V was shortened by 3 bases and J by 2 bases, with 13 bases between the two germline ends. The CDR3 runs to 15 residues. CDR3 in DNA: TGTGCCAGCAGCTTCCGGCGGAGCGAACAAGAGACCCAGTACTTC. Its protein is CASSFRRSEQETQYF.

This clone was picked up one time. This rearrangement joins TRBV18 to TRBJ1-2; 7 bases match TRBD1. The V segment lost 3 bases and the J segment 5 bases; nucleotides outside the gene matches: 3. From germline, CDR1 is KGHSH and CDR2 LQKENI. The CDR3 extends over 13 amino acids. The CDR3 DNA reads as TGTGCCAGCTCACCGGACAGGATATATGGCTACACCTTC. Encoded protein: CASSPDRIYGYTF.

This clone was seen more than once but under ten times. The chain recombines TRBV5-1 with TRBJ2-7, with 8 bases aligning to TRBD1. Trimming cost V 4 bases and J 0 bases; bases outside gene matches: 9. CDR3 length: 16 residues. Germline lookup yields CDR1 SGHRS and CDR2 YFSETQ. CDR3 nucleotides: TGCGCCAGCAGCGGAATACAGGGGGTGAGCTCCTACGAGCAGTACTTC. Protein product: CASSGIQGVSSYEQYF.

The chain joins TRBV19 to TRBJ2-1; 7 bases align to TRBD2. With 5 bases clipped from V and 0 bases from J, the junction kept 4 bases outside the gene matches. The CDR3 runs to 15 residues. Germline CDR1 is LNHDA and CDR2 is SQIVND (reference sequence). The CDR3 nucleotides are TGTGCCAGTAGTCCTTCTAGCGGCTCCTACAATGAGCAGTTCTTC. This encodes CASSPSSGSYNEQFF.

This chain connects TRBV5-6 to TRBJ2-1; D is unresolved. Germline V gene sequence: CDR1 SGHDT, CDR2 YYEEEE. V dropped 1 base and J dropped 8 bases, with 13 bases sitting between them. The CDR3 extends over 14 amino acids. The CDR3 DNA is TGTGCCAGCAGCTTGACCACTTATCGCCATGAGCAGTTCTTC. Protein: CASSLTTYRHEQFF.

V is TRBV5-1 and J is TRBJ2-5; TRBD1 matches at 8 bases. The J segment lost 11 bases and the V segment lost 3 bases, leaving 12 bases of the junction unmatched. Germline V gives CDR1 SGHRS, CDR2 YFSETQ. The CDR3 runs 14 residues. CDR3 amino acids: CASSSGQGLLEQYF. The CDR3 DNA is TGCGCCAGCAGCTCCGGACAGGGCCTCCTGGAGCAGTACTTC.

This chain uses TRBV9 with TRBJ2-3, with D unresolved. This CDR3 has 15 amino acids. V was shortened by 0 bases and J by 0 bases, with 8 bases between the two germline ends. CDR1 is SGDLS, CDR2 YYNGEE, per germline. The DNA of the CDR3 is TGTGCCAGCAGCGTAGTTGCGGCAAGCACAGATACGCAGTATTTT. It codes for CASSVVAASTDTQYF.

The chain has TRBV7-2 and TRBJ2-1, with 8 bases identical to TRBD1. Per the germline V gene, CDR1 is SGHTA and CDR2 is FQGNSA. The length of the CDR3 is 12 residues. V lost 5 bases, J lost 7 bases, and 1 base stayed unmatched. The CDR3 here is CASSRQGNEQFF. The DNA of the CDR3 is TGTGCCAGCAGCCGACAGGGGAATGAGCAGTTCTTC.

The CDR3 here is CSGGRGGHEQYF. The CDR3 DNA reads TGCAGCGGGGGCAGGGGGGGCCACGAGCAGTACTTC. The chain recombines TRBV29-1 with TRBJ2-7; either TRBD1 or TRBD2 may supply D (7 bases each). V was shortened by 7 bases and J by 5 bases, with 15 bases between the two germline ends. The CDR3 contains 12 residues. Germline V gene data show CDR1 as SQVTM and CDR2 as ANQGSEA.

As to this clone: This same CDR3 is encoded by further DNA sequences in the sample. The V call is TRBV20-1, the J call TRBJ2-3; 8 nucleotides match TRBD2. This CDR3 contains 11 residues. The germline V gene encodes CDR1 DFQATT and CDR2 SNEGSKA (reference sequence). The V segment lost 6 bases and the J segment 4 bases; nucleotides outside the gene matches: 0. For the CDR3, the DNA is TGCAGTGCCGGGAGGGCAGATACGCAGTATTTT. Translated: CSAGRADTQYF.

This sequence joins TRBV6-4 and TRBJ2-1; 7 positions match TRBD2. The J segment lost 7 bases and the V segment lost 4 bases, leaving 4 bases of the junction unmatched. Germline V gives CDR1 MRHNA, CDR2 SNTAGT. The CDR3 loop spans 13 amino acids. This chain's CDR3 is CASSGEGGNEQFF. The CDR3 DNA reads as TGTGCCAGCAGTGGTGAGGGAGGGAATGAGCAGTTCTTC.

J is TRBJ1-1 and V is TRBV6-6; maybe TRBD1 (5 bases). Germline V gene sequence: CDR1 MNHNY, CDR2 SVGAGI (reference sequence). Trimming left V 11 bases short and J 4 bases short, with 14 bases between. This CDR3 spans 12 amino acids. CDR3 DNA sequence: TGTGCCGCACAGGCCGCCGGCACTGAAGCTTTCTTT. Translated, it gives CAAQAAGTEAFF.

V usage is TRBV19 and J usage is TRBJ2-1, with TRBD2 matching 8 bases. Germline V gives CDR1 LNHDA, CDR2 SQIVND (reference sequence). The length of the CDR3 is 15 residues. The trim removed 5 bases at V and 6 bases at J, leaving 9 bases unmatched. The CDR3 here is CASSPPAGVSNEQFF. CDR3 DNA sequence: TGTGCCAGTAGTCCCCCAGCGGGAGTCTCCAATGAGCAGTTCTTC.

The rearrangement links TRBV7-9 to TRBJ2-3; 7 positions match TRBD1. V trimming: 5 bases; J trimming: 6 bases; junction bases outside the gene matches: 8. Germline assignment: CDR1 SEHNR and CDR2 FQNEAQ (reference sequence). The CDR3 spans 14 residues. CDR3 bases: TGTGCCAGCAGCCCAGGACAGGTCGGGGATACGCAGTATTTT. Residues: CASSPGQVGDTQYF.

J is TRBJ1-3 and V is TRBV28; 8 bases map to TRBD1. Germline V gene lookup returns CDR1 MDHEN and CDR2 SYDVKM. This CDR3 contains 14 residues. Trimming at V came to 4 bases and at J to 5 bases, leaving 4 bases not matched to a gene. The CDR3 loop reads CASSSQGVRNTIYF. The DNA for the CDR3 is TGTGCCAGCAGTTCACAGGGGGTTAGAAACACCATATATTTT. Using reference TRBV28 and TRBJ1-3 for the parts outside the CDR3, the full variable domain is DVKVTQSSRYLVKRTGEKVFLECVQDMDHENMFWYRQDPGLGLRLIYFSYDVKMKEKGDIPEGYSVSREKKERFSLILESASTNQTSMYLCASSSQGVRNTIYFGEGSWLTVV.

The CDR3 sequence is CASSQEGGASNQPQHF. The CDR3 DNA reads TGCGCCAGCAGCCAAGAAGGGGGCGCGAGCAATCAGCCCCAGCATTTT. The gene calls are TRBV4-1 and TRBJ1-5; 7 positions agree with TRBD1. Germline CDR1 and CDR2: MGHRA and YSYEKL. CDR3 length: 16 residues. Trimming at V came to 0 bases and at J to 1 base, leaving 3 bases not matched to a gene.

This clone was seen only once. The V gene is TRBV11-3, the J gene TRBJ1-6, with D uncertain. Looked up from germline, CDR1 is SGHNT and CDR2 is YENEEA. This CDR3 is 14 amino acids long. V was trimmed by 6 bases and J by 4 bases, leaving 10 bases between them. CDR3 DNA: TGTGCCAGCAGTTTCCGGACTTATAATTCACCCCTCCACTTT. Protein: CASSFRTYNSPLHF.

The chain employs TRBV19 and TRBJ2-1, with D unresolved. V shed 5 bases and J shed 9 bases, with 11 bases lying between them. The CDR3 spans 12 residues. CDR1 and CDR2 (germline): LNHDA, SQIVND (reference sequence). The CDR3: CASSEVSLEQFF. CDR3 bases: TGTGCCAGTAGTGAGGTTTCGCTTGAGCAGTTCTTC.

The V call is TRBV7-9, the J call TRBJ1-5; possible D gene TRBD1, 5 bases. The CDR3 runs 14 residues. Germline CDR1 SEHNR, CDR2 FQNEAQ (reference sequence). V was pared by 5 bases and J by 7 bases, with 15 bases between. The CDR3 reads CASSLGRGGQPQHF. Here the CDR3 DNA reads TGTGCCAGCAGCCTTGGACGGGGGGGACAGCCCCAGCATTTT.

The V gene is TRBV18, the J gene TRBJ1-2; unclear D gene. Trimming pared 3 bases from V and 3 bases from J, leaving 17 bases between. Germline assignment: CDR1 KGHSH and CDR2 LQKENI. The CDR3 loop spans 16 amino acids. CDR3 sequence (DNA): TGTGCCAGCTCACCTCGAACCGGGTCCCTAGACTATGGCTACACCTTC. Its protein product is CASSPRTGSLDYGYTF.

This clone was counted a single time. V and J are TRBV18 and TRBJ2-1; no clear D. Between the trimmed V and J ends, which lost 4 bases and 9 bases, there was a span of 10 bases. The CDR3 is 12 residues long. Germline V gene data show CDR1 as KGHSH and CDR2 as LQKENI. The chain's CDR3 is CASSRLDGEQFF. In DNA, the CDR3 is TGTGCCAGCTCACGTTTAGATGGTGAGCAGTTCTTC.

V and J are TRBV7-3 and TRBJ2-3; 7 nucleotides match TRBD2. The CDR3 has 16 residues. The V gene end was trimmed by 3 bases and the J gene end by 0 bases; junction bases not matched to a gene: 6. Germline CDR1 SGHTA, CDR2 FQGTGA. The DNA of the CDR3 is TGTGCCAGCAGCTTTCTTGGGACTACTAGCACAGATACGCAGTATTTT. It specifies CASSFLGTTSTDTQYF. Supplemented by reference TRBV7-3 and TRBJ2-3, the full variable domain reads GAGVSQTPSNKVTEKGKYVELRCDPISGHTALYWYRQSLGQGPEFLIYFQGTGAADDSGLPNDRFFAVRPEGSVSTLKIQRTERGDSAVYLCASSFLGTTSTDTQYFGPGTRLTVL.